A single sample is the source of the 28 T cell receptor beta chains below, sequenced in a study of blood T cell repertoires in COVID-19. Here immunoSEQ multiplex PCR was the method, and the copy in TCRdb shows in-frame clones only, minus some. This table holds around 33,000 clones, about 78% found once. Input material: peripheral blood. These receptors all stem from a man older than 75 with acute or convalescent COVID-19.

The rearrangement joins TRBV20-1 to TRBJ1-6, with D possibly being TRBD1 (5 bases). V was trimmed by 3 bases and J by 6 bases, leaving 12 bases between them. This CDR3 has 14 amino acids. Germline V gene lookup returns CDR1 DFQATT and CDR2 SNEGSKA (reference sequence). This CDR3 is CSASNQGFNSPLHF. The CDR3 DNA reads TGCAGTGCTAGTAACCAGGGTTTTAATTCACCCCTCCACTTT.

The chain carries TRBV6-5 and TRBJ2-1; the match to TRBD2 covers 8 bases. V shed 2 bases, J shed 9 bases, and the junction held 12 bases outside the gene matches. The CDR3 consists of 16 residues. CDR1 is MNHEY, CDR2 SVGAGI, per germline. The CDR3 DNA reads as TGTGCCAGCAGTTACATGACTAGCGTCTCGGGGGTTGAGCAGTTCTTC. Amino acid sequence: CASSYMTSVSGVEQFF.

The chain couples TRBV7-9 to TRBJ2-7; a weak D match, TRBD2 (6 bases). Trimming removed 5 bases from V and 6 bases from J, with 14 bases in between. The CDR3 is 13 residues long. Per germline, CDR1 SEHNR and CDR2 FQNEAQ (reference sequence). CDR3 DNA sequence: TGTGCCAGCAGCCTGGGAGGAGCGGGCGAGCAGTACTTC. This sequence encodes CASSLGGAGEQYF.

This clone was counted a few times. This chain uses TRBV5-1 with TRBJ2-3, with 7 bases matching TRBD1. J gave up 0 bases and V 7 bases, and 5 bases lay outside the gene matches. The CDR3 has 14 amino acids. Germline CDR1 is SGHRS and CDR2 is YFSETQ. Here the CDR3 DNA reads TGCGCCAGCGAAGGGGGCACTAGCACAGATACGCAGTATTTT. As protein: CASEGGTSTDTQYF. Based on the CDR3 plus reference TRBV5-1 and TRBJ2-3, the full variable domain is KAGVTQTPRYLIKTRGQQVTLSCSPISGHRSVSWYQQTPGQGLQFLFEYFSETQRNKGNFPGRFSGRQFSNSRSEMNVSTLELGDSALYLCASEGGTSTDTQYFGPGTRLTVL.

This clone was found once. The V gene is TRBV7-2, the J gene TRBJ1-1; TRBD1 is a possible D gene (6 bases). Germline CDR1 SGHTA, CDR2 FQGNSA. The CDR3 runs to 14 residues. V dropped 1 base and J dropped 4 bases, with 10 bases sitting between them. CDR3 amino acids: CASSLVGAGTEAFF. The CDR3 nucleotides read TGTGCCAGCAGCTTAGTGGGGGCGGGCACTGAAGCTTTCTTT. The full variable domain, rest sourced from reference TRBV7-2 and TRBJ1-1, is GAGVSQSPSNKVTEKGKDVELRCDPISGHTALYWYRQSLGQGLEFLIYFQGNSAPDKSGLPSDRFSAERTGGSVSTLTIQRTQQEDSAVYLCASSLVGAGTEAFFGQGTRLTVV.

The rearrangement uses TRBV19 and TRBJ2-7, with a tentative D call TRBD1 (6 bases). Germline CDR1 and CDR2: LNHDA and SQIVND (reference sequence). V was clipped by 5 bases and J by 0 bases, with 14 bases between them. This CDR3 is 15 amino acids long. CDR3 DNA: TGTGCCAGTAGTTCCTCCGGGACACCCTCCTACGAGCAGTACTTC. Its translation is CASSSSGTPSYEQYF.

For the CDR3, the DNA is TGTGCCAGCTCACCAGATTCATCGCGGGGGGGAGGAGATACGCAGTATTTT. Amino acids: CASSPDSSRGGGDTQYF. The rearrangement joins TRBV18 to TRBJ2-3; 9 bases map to TRBD2. The CDR3 is 17 amino acids. Losses at the gene ends were 2 bases for V and 5 bases for J; bases not matched to a gene: 11. Germline CDR1 is KGHSH and CDR2 is LQKENI.

This clone was counted a single time. The chain uses TRBV11-2 and TRBJ1-1; TRBD1 aligns across 8 bases. CDR1 and CDR2 from the germline V gene are SGHAT and FQNNGV. The length of the CDR3 is 17 residues. V trimming: 3 bases; J trimming: 0 bases; junction bases outside the gene matches: 9. In DNA, the CDR3 is TGTGCCAGCAGCTTTGGACAGGGTTGGTCAATGAACACTGAAGCTTTCTTT. Translation: CASSFGQGWSMNTEAFF.

The chain joins TRBV6-5 to TRBJ1-4; 8 nucleotides line up with TRBD1. The trim removed 5 bases at V and 10 bases at J, leaving 6 bases unmatched. Per germline, CDR1 MNHEY and CDR2 SVGAGI. The CDR3 has 13 amino acids. In nucleotides, the CDR3 is TGTGCCAGCAGTACCGGACAGGGAGGAAAACTGTTTTTT. It encodes CASSTGQGGKLFF.

The gene calls are TRBV10-3 and TRBJ1-5, with a weak D call TRBD1 (5 bases). Between the trimmed V and J ends, which lost 10 bases and 1 base, there was a span of 8 bases. The CDR3 length is 12 residues. CDR1 ENHRY and CDR2 SYGVKD come from the germline V gene. CDR3 in DNA: TGTGCCACCGGGGGGAGCAATCAGCCCCAGCATTTT. The encoded protein is CATGGSNQPQHF.

The chain combines TRBV6-4 with TRBJ1-5; tentative D call: TRBD1 (5 bases). Germline V gene lookup returns CDR1 MRHNA and CDR2 SNTAGT. This CDR3 has 14 amino acids. V dropped 6 bases and J dropped 7 bases, with 16 bases sitting between them. CDR3 residues: CASSHQSGRQPQHF. The CDR3 DNA reads as TGTGCCAGCAGCCATCAGTCAGGGCGACAGCCCCAGCATTTT.

The chain employs TRBV18 and TRBJ1-2; 9 positions match TRBD1. CDR1 is KGHSH and CDR2 is LQKENI in the germline V gene. This CDR3 comprises 14 residues. Unmatched junction bases numbered 5, after V lost 2 bases and J lost 7 bases. For the CDR3, the DNA is TGTGCCAGCTCACCATCCGACAGGGGGACTGGCTACACCTTC. Translated: CASSPSDRGTGYTF.

A single count supports this clone. The rearrangement links TRBV19 to TRBJ2-2, with D possibly matching TRBD1 (5 bases). Germline CDR1 is LNHDA and CDR2 is SQIVND (reference sequence). This CDR3 is 16 amino acids long. V lost 5 bases and J lost 0, with 13 bases in between. The CDR3 loop reads CASSSFRTTNTGELFF. The DNA for the CDR3 is TGTGCCAGTAGTTCATTCAGGACAACGAACACCGGGGAGCTGTTTTTT.

V usage is TRBV7-9 and J usage is TRBJ1-1; 8 nucleotides agree with TRBD1. CDR3 length: 14 amino acids. Germline lookup yields CDR1 SEHNR and CDR2 FQNEAQ (reference sequence). With 5 bases clipped from V and 6 bases from J, the junction kept 8 bases outside the gene matches. For the CDR3, the DNA is TGTGCCAGCAGCCCTTGGGGACAGGTTTCTGAAGCTTTCTTT. This translates into CASSPWGQVSEAFF.

The V call is TRBV5-4, the J call TRBJ2-1; D gene ambiguous. Trimming removed 0 bases from V and 8 bases from J, with 12 bases in between. Germline CDR1 and CDR2: SGHNT and YYREEE (reference sequence). This CDR3 is 14 amino acids long. The DNA of the CDR3 is TGTGCCAGCAGCTTGGCATCCGCCCTAGATGAGCAGTTCTTC. Its translation is CASSLASALDEQFF.

This clone occurred a few times. The chain links TRBV6-5 to TRBJ1-5, with TRBD1 matching 9 bases. V shed 4 bases, J shed 5 bases, and the junction held 6 bases outside the gene matches. Germline CDR1 and CDR2: MNHEY and SVGAGI. This CDR3 is built from 15 residues. The CDR3 sequence: CASSSPGQGHQPQHF. Here the CDR3 DNA reads TGTGCCAGCAGTTCGCCGGGACAGGGACATCAGCCCCAGCATTTT.

This chain joins TRBV6-2 or TRBV6-3 and TRBJ2-2; TRBD2 aligns across 7 bases. The J segment lost 6 bases and the V segment lost 3 bases, leaving 7 bases of the junction unmatched. Germline loops: CDR1 MNHEY, CDR2 SVGEGT. CDR3 length equals 15 residues. The CDR3 bases are TGTGCCAGCAGTTATCTGGGGGGGGACGCCGGGGAGCTGTTTTTT. Protein product: CASSYLGGDAGELFF.

The chain is built from TRBV3-1 (or the pseudogene TRBV3-2) and TRBJ2-5, with TRBD2 identical over 15 bases. V shed 1 base, J shed 5 bases, and the junction held 5 bases outside the gene matches. Germline CDR1 is LGHDT and CDR2 is YNNKEL (reference sequence). This CDR3 comprises 17 residues. The CDR3 sequence: CASSQGTSGGAMETQYF. For the CDR3, the DNA is TGTGCCAGCAGCCAAGGGACTAGCGGGGGGGCCATGGAGACCCAGTACTTC.

The V gene is TRBV5-1, the J gene TRBJ2-1; a possible D gene is TRBD2 (7 bases). CDR1 and CDR2 (germline): SGHRS, YFSETQ. The CDR3 has 14 amino acids. V gave up 5 bases and J gave up 4 bases, with 13 bases separating them. The CDR3 nucleotides are TGCGCCAGCAGGAGGGGGGGCGGTTACAATGAGCAGTTCTTC. It encodes CASRRGGGYNEQFF. The whole variable domain, remainder taken from reference TRBV5-1 and TRBJ2-1, is KAGVTQTPRYLIKTRGQQVTLSCSPISGHRSVSWYQQTPGQGLQFLFEYFSETQRNKGNFPGRFSGRQFSNSRSEMNVSTLELGDSALYLCASRRGGGYNEQFFGPGTRLTVL.

J is TRBJ1-1 and V is TRBV30; 8 bases are a match to TRBD1. V lost 1 base and J lost 1; bases outside the gene matches: 8. Germline V CDR1 and CDR2: GTSNPN, SVGIG (reference sequence). There are 16 residues in the CDR3. The CDR3 sequence is CAWSDPKGQGNTEAFF. The CDR3 DNA reads TGTGCCTGGAGTGACCCAAAAGGACAGGGGAACACTGAAGCTTTCTTT.

The chain employs TRBV27 and TRBJ1-6; D call uncertain. The CDR3 runs 14 residues. Germline V gene data show CDR1 as MNHEY and CDR2 as SMNVEV (reference sequence). The V end was cut by 6 bases, the J end by 6 bases, with 12 bases between. In DNA, the CDR3 is TGTGCCAGCAGGTCCCTCGGTTCTAATTCACCCCTCCACTTT. Its protein is CASRSLGSNSPLHF.

V is TRBV7-8 and J is TRBJ2-5; D gene ambiguous. Trimming took off 7 bases at V and 4 bases at J, with 10 bases between the two ends. Germline CDR1 is SGHVS and CDR2 is FQNEAQ. The CDR3 is 12 residues long. The DNA of the CDR3 is TGTGCCAGCAATCGTATCTCAGAGACCCAGTACTTC. This sequence encodes CASNRISETQYF.

CDR3 in amino acids: CASSRGGADEAFF. For the CDR3, the DNA is TGCGCCAGCAGTCGGGGAGGGGCTGATGAAGCTTTCTTT. V gene TRBV10-1 combines with J gene TRBJ1-1; D possibly corresponds to TRBD1 (5 bases). V was pared by 5 bases and J by 7 bases, with 14 bases between. The CDR3 extends over 13 amino acids. Germline V gives CDR1 WNHNN, CDR2 SYGVQD (reference sequence).

The chain joins TRBV7-2 to TRBJ1-1; perhaps TRBD1 as D (5 bases). CDR3 length equals 15 residues. Deletions cut 6 bases from V and 1 base from J, with 15 bases between. Germline V gene lookup returns CDR1 SGHTA and CDR2 FQGNSA. CDR3: CASRLTGGGNTEAFF. The CDR3 nucleotides read TGTGCCAGCAGATTAACCGGGGGGGGGAACACTGAAGCTTTCTTT.

This chain links TRBV6-5 with TRBJ2-2, with TRBD2 matching 11 bases. J was trimmed by 2 bases and V by 6 bases; bases with no gene match: 2. CDR1 and CDR2 from the germline V gene are MNHEY and SVGAGI. The CDR3 spans 15 residues. CDR3 DNA sequence: TGTGCCAGCAGACTAGCGGGGGACAACACCGGGGAGCTGTTTTTT. This translates into CASRLAGDNTGELFF.

The V and J genes are TRBV18 and TRBJ2-1; 8 bases are shared with TRBD2. Germline loops: CDR1 KGHSH, CDR2 LQKENI. V shed 2 bases, J shed 4 bases, and the junction held 7 bases outside the gene matches. The length of the CDR3 is 16 residues. CDR3 region: CASSPSASGFYNEQFF. The CDR3, as DNA: TGTGCCAGCTCACCATCGGCTAGCGGGTTTTACAATGAGCAGTTCTTC.

A remark on this clone: The same CDR3 also results from other DNA sequences found in this sample. The V call is TRBV3-1 (or the pseudogene TRBV3-2), the J call TRBJ2-3; a possible D gene is TRBD2 (6 bases). Germline V lookup: CDR1 LGHDT, CDR2 YNNKEL (reference sequence). There are 14 residues in the CDR3. Trimming cost V 3 bases and J 0 bases, with 7 bases left between them. CDR3 nucleotide sequence: TGTGCCAGCAGCCATGGGACTAGCACAGATACGCAGTATTTT. The encoded protein is CASSHGTSTDTQYF.

V is TRBV12-3 or TRBV12-4 and J is TRBJ2-7; D remains unclear. The V and J ends lost 4 bases and 3 bases respectively, with 7 bases between them. The CDR3 covers 12 residues. CDR3 bases: TGTGCCAGCAGTTCGGTAGACTACGAGCAGTACTTC. Translation gives CASSSVDYEQYF.